Below, 17 T cell receptor beta chains from the same sample are listed, as sequenced in a study of T cells in Graves' hyperthyroidism and ophthalmopathy (dated by TCRdb to about 2019). Receptor amplification or capture employed multiplex PCR. Instrument used: Illumina HiSeq 2000. The TCR beta CDR3 regions were amplified from the RNA transcripts. The TCR CDR3 was subjected to a first round of RT-PCR using the HTBI primer set and the Qiagen OneStep RT-PCR kit. The raw public data were reprocessed by TCRdb itself: fastp quality trimming at Q25, MiXCR clonotype calling, in-frame beta chains only. Every CDR3 protein is listed once, alongside the most common genes and DNA of its rows. Present in this sample are approximately 330,000 distinct CDR3 sequences, around 20% of which were seen just once. The top ten clonotypes cover over 45% of the sample. The specimen sequenced was blood. The receptor set was obtained from a woman in her forties or fifties with Graves' hyperthyroidism.

The sample holds many counts of this clonotype. The V call is TRBV20-1, the J call TRBJ1-1; TRBD1 might be the D (6 bases). The CDR3 sequence is 14 residues long. Germline values: CDR1 DFQATT, CDR2 SNEGSKA (reference sequence). Trimming took 0 bases from V and 5 from J, leaving 13 bases between them. CDR3 nucleotides: TGCAGTGCTAGAGAACAGGGAAGAGGGACTGAAGCTTTCTTT. Translating gives CSAREQGRGTEAFF.

This clonotype was recorded at least ten times. The chain carries TRBV3-1 and TRBJ2-5, with D maybe TRBD1 (5 bases). CDR1 and CDR2 (germline): LGHDT, YNNKEL (reference sequence). Between the trimmed V and J ends, which lost 0 bases and 4 bases, there was a span of 9 bases. CDR3 size: 14 residues. The CDR3 sequence is CASSQEGVLETQYF. The CDR3, as DNA: TGTGCCAGCAGCCAAGAAGGGGTGCTAGAGACCCAGTACTTC.

A few counts support this clonotype. J is TRBJ1-2 and V is TRBV19, with D perhaps TRBD1 (5 bases). The CDR3 has 15 amino acids. CDR1 and CDR2 (germline): LNHDA, SQIVND (reference sequence). V gave up 6 bases and J gave up 0 bases, with 14 bases separating them. CDR3 sequence (DNA): TGTGCCAGTAGGTCAGGACACCAAGCTAACTATGGCTACACCTTC. It yields the protein CASRSGHQANYGYTF.

This clonotype appeared a few times. The CDR3 spells CASSFPRKRGQSSGANVLTF. The CDR3 DNA reads as TGCGCCAGCAGCTTCCCAAGGAAGAGGGGTCAAAGCTCTGGGGCCAACGTCCTGACTTTC. The V call is TRBV5-1, the J call TRBJ2-6; D could derive from TRBD1 or TRBD2 (5 bases each). This CDR3 spans 20 amino acids. Germline V gene sequence: CDR1 SGHRS, CDR2 YFSETQ. The V end was cut by 2 bases, the J end by 0 bases, with 21 bases between. The variable domain in full, completed from reference TRBV5-1 and TRBJ2-6, reads KAGVTQTPRYLIKTRGQQVTLSCSPISGHRSVSWYQQTPGQGLQFLFEYFSETQRNKGNFPGRFSGRQFSNSRSEMNVSTLELGDSALYLCASSFPRKRGQSSGANVLTFGAGSRLTVL.

The V and J genes are TRBV4-1 and TRBJ2-6; 8 bases line up with TRBD1. The CDR3 consists of 17 residues. With 1 base clipped from V and 2 bases from J, the junction kept 4 bases outside the gene matches. In germline, CDR1 is MGHRA, CDR2 YSYEKL. CDR3 DNA: TGCGCCAGCAGCCAAGTTCAGGGGGCGGCTGGGGCCAACGTCCTGACTTTC. Protein product: CASSQVQGAAGANVLTF.

The chain combines TRBV28 with TRBJ2-2; tentatively, D is TRBD2 (5 bases). The CDR3 contains 15 residues. Germline V CDR1 and CDR2: MDHEN, SYDVKM. V shed 8 bases and J shed 4 bases, with 17 bases lying between them. The DNA of the CDR3 is TGTGCCAGCTTCGGGGAGATAGTGGTCACCGGGGAGCTGTTTTTT. It yields the protein CASFGEIVVTGELFF.

The V call is TRBV2, the J call TRBJ1-2; tentatively, D is TRBD1 (6 bases). CDR1 is SNHLY, CDR2 FYNNEI, per germline. V lost 4 bases, J lost 0 bases, and 6 bases lay in between. This CDR3 is built from 13 residues. The CDR3 is CASSGTANYGYTF. The CDR3 DNA sequence: TGTGCCAGCAGTGGGACAGCTAACTATGGCTACACCTTC. The full variable domain, rest sourced from reference TRBV2 and TRBJ1-2, is EPEVTQTPSHQVTQMGQEVILRCVPISNHLYFYWYRQILGQKVEFLVSFYNNEISEKSEIFDDQFSVERPDGSNFTLKIRSTKLEDSAMYFCASSGTANYGYTFGSGTRLTVV.

This clonotype occurred a few times. The junction shows a germline mismatch at one end, possibly a read error. The rearrangement uses TRBV6-1 and TRBJ2-7, with 8 bases matching TRBD1. The length of the CDR3 is 17 residues. Germline V gene sequence: CDR1 MNHNS, CDR2 SASEGT. In DNA, the CDR3 is TGTGCCAGCAGTGAACTCCGCGGGACAGGTTCCCCCTACAAGCAGTACTTC. As protein: CASSELRGTGSPYKQYF.

There are many counts of this clonotype. This chain joins TRBV27 and TRBJ2-4; TRBD2 matches 7 bases. Losses at the gene ends were 1 base for V and 1 base for J; bases not matched to a gene: 19. Germline values: CDR1 MNHEY, CDR2 SMNVEV (reference sequence). The CDR3 consists of 21 residues. CDR3 region: CASSLLRSSGTTQGAKNIQYF. In DNA form, the CDR3 reads TGTGCCAGCAGTTTATTACGCTCCAGCGGGACCACCCAAGGTGCCAAAAACATTCAGTACTTC.

This chain uses TRBV6-2 or TRBV6-3 with TRBJ2-1; 11 positions match TRBD2. The J segment lost 10 bases and the V segment lost 4 bases, leaving 15 bases of the junction unmatched. Germline V CDR1 and CDR2: MNHEY, SVGEGT. The length of the CDR3 is 17 residues. The CDR3 reads CASSWTGVLAGVDEQFF. As DNA, the CDR3 is TGTGCCAGCAGTTGGACAGGCGTACTAGCGGGAGTCGACGAGCAGTTCTTC.

The chain is built from TRBV7-2 and TRBJ1-4; 10 bases align to TRBD1. V shed 5 bases, J shed 9 bases, and the junction held 9 bases outside the gene matches. The CDR3 length is 15 residues. In germline, CDR1 is SGHTA, CDR2 FQGNSA. The CDR3: CASSPRVDRGQKLFF. CDR3 DNA sequence: TGTGCCAGCAGCCCAAGAGTCGACAGGGGGCAAAAACTGTTTTTT.

The V and J genes are TRBV5-1 and TRBJ2-1; perhaps TRBD1 as D (7 bases). Germline assignment: CDR1 SGHRS and CDR2 YFSETQ. This CDR3 comprises 16 residues. V shed 4 bases and J shed 3 bases, with 17 bases lying between them. The chain's CDR3 is CASSIQGEVGYNEQFF. CDR3 DNA sequence: TGCGCCAGCAGCATCCAGGGGGAGGTGGGCTACAATGAGCAGTTCTTC. The full variable domain, its missing parts supplied by reference TRBV5-1 and TRBJ2-1, is KAGVTQTPRYLIKTRGQQVTLSCSPISGHRSVSWYQQTPGQGLQFLFEYFSETQRNKGNFPGRFSGRQFSNSRSEMNVSTLELGDSALYLCASSIQGEVGYNEQFFGPGTRLTVL.

This clonotype was counted at least ten times. This chain uses TRBV2 with TRBJ1-1; D may be TRBD1 (5 bases). V lost 6 bases and J 1 base, leaving 9 bases between the germline ends. Per the germline V gene, CDR1 is SNHLY and CDR2 is FYNNEI. The CDR3 spans 13 residues. CDR3 protein: CASRSDRNTEAFF. The CDR3 DNA follows: TGTGCCAGCAGATCCGACAGGAACACTGAAGCTTTCTTT.

This clonotype was recorded at least ten times. The J gene is TRBJ1-1, the V gene TRBV6-5; D is perhaps TRBD1 (6 bases). The CDR3 has 16 residues. Germline V gene data show CDR1 as MNHEY and CDR2 as SVGAGI. V lost 2 bases and J 5 bases, leaving 18 bases between the germline ends. CDR3 in amino acids: CASSYERGRTATEAFF. The DNA for the CDR3 is TGTGCCAGCAGTTACGAAAGGGGACGGACAGCGACTGAAGCTTTCTTT.

The chain links TRBV10-2 to TRBJ1-1; 7 bases are shared with TRBD1. J was trimmed by 4 bases and V by 8 bases; bases with no gene match: 4. The V gene's germline CDR1 is WSHSY and CDR2 SAAADI. The CDR3 length is 12 residues. CDR3 sequence (DNA): TGCGCCAGCGTACAGGGGAGCACTGAAGCTTTCTTT. Translating gives CASVQGSTEAFF.

This clonotype was recorded a few times. The genes are TRBV28 and TRBJ1-5; weak D call: TRBD1 (6 bases). Trimming took off 2 bases at V and 6 bases at J, with 20 bases between the two ends. The CDR3 contains 17 residues. Germline assignment: CDR1 MDHEN and CDR2 SYDVKM. The CDR3 region has the DNA TGTGCCAGCAGTTTAATTCAGGGGCCCTCATTTTTTCAGCCCCAGCATTTT. This sequence encodes CASSLIQGPSFFQPQHF. Full variable domain (missing parts from reference TRBV28 and TRBJ1-5): DVKVTQSSRYLVKRTGEKVFLECVQDMDHENMFWYRQDPGLGLRLIYFSYDVKMKEKGDIPEGYSVSREKKERFSLILESASTNQTSMYLCASSLIQGPSFFQPQHFGDGTRLSIL.

The gene calls are TRBV28 and TRBJ2-7, with D perhaps TRBD1 (6 bases). V was cut by 7 bases and J by 1 base, with 14 bases left in between. CDR3 length: 14 residues. Germline values: CDR1 MDHEN, CDR2 SYDVKM. The CDR3 region has the DNA TGTGCCAGCATCACCAGGGGCAGATCCTACGAGCAGTACTTC. Its protein is CASITRGRSYEQYF.